Sequencing of this T cell receptor beta chain was carried out in a study of T cells after yellow fever vaccination. This clonotype was detected ten times or more. Trimming shortened V by 2 bases and J by 4 bases, and 18 bases separated the two germline ends. This CDR3 has 18 residues. CDR1 MDHEN and CDR2 SYDVKM come from the germline V gene. TCRdb redid the calling of the 5' RACE reads with MiXCR, one entry per CDR3 protein. The sample contains some 110,000 distinct CDR3 sequences, 7.2% of which appear only once. Sequences were derived from CD4+ T cells sorted from PBMCs, sampled 45 days after the first yellow fever vaccination. The sequence was collected from a man aged 18 to 35 who received the YFV17D yellow fever vaccine. The V gene is TRBV28, the J gene TRBJ1-6; no reliable D call. CDR3: CASSLGQILTNYNSPLHF. CDR3 coding DNA: TGTGCCAGCAGTTTAGGCCAGATCCTTACTAATTATAATTCACCCCTCCACTTT.